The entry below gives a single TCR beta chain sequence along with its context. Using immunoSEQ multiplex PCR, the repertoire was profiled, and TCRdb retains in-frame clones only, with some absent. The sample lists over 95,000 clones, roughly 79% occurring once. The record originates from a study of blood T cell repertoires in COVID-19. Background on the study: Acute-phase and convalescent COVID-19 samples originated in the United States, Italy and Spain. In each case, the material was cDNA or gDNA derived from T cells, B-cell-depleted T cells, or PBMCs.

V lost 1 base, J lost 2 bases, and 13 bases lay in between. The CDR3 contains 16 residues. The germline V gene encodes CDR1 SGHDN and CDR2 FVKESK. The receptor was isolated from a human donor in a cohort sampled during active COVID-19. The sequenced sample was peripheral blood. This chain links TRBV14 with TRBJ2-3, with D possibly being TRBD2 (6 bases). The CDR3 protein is CASSQAGRGPTDTQYF. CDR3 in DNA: TGTGCCAGCAGCCAAGCTGGGCGGGGCCCCACAGATACGCAGTATTTT.